This T cell receptor (beta chain) was observed in a study of T cells in Graves' hyperthyroidism and ophthalmopathy. This clonotype was seen a handful of times. Its specificity is not known. Trimming stripped 4 bases from V and 1 base from J, with 11 bases between. Germline-derived CDR1 and CDR2 are LNHDA and SQIVND (reference sequence). CDR3 length: 15 amino acids. TCR beta CDR3 regions were amplified from RNA transcripts. When the TCR CDR3 underwent first-round RT-PCR, the HTBI primer set was used. TCRdb re-called the multiplex PCR reads through MiXCR, storing one row per CDR3 protein. Altogether 600,000 or so distinct CDR3 sequences are present, 12% to 15% being singletons, with the ten largest covering 7.1%. Findings and caveats of the study: Model predictions of ophthalmopathy came a median approximately 6.2 months before onset.

This clonotype was obtained from a woman aged 18-30 years with Graves' ophthalmopathy. Material: blood. This chain joins TRBV19 and TRBJ1-5, with D possibly TRBD1 on 5 matching bases. The CDR3 protein is CASSTQGRSNQPQHF. The DNA of the CDR3 is TGTGCCAGTAGTACCCAGGGCAGGAGCAATCAGCCCCAGCATTTT.